Listed below are T cell receptor beta chains from one sample, sequenced in a study of CD8+ T cells in alopecia areata. The protocol was immunoSEQ multiplex PCR, while the TCRdb copy is restricted to in-frame clones and leaves out a portion. The repertoire holds hundreds of thousands of clones, with 55% to 70% as singletons. The material was CD4+ T cells sorted from blood, obtained at week 24, from a patient treated with tofacitinib. These TCRs come from a human donor with alopecia areata. The CDR3 runs from the conserved cysteine through the conserved F or W. The D gene is left open where the match is weak. Clone sizes are given selectively: once, few, many, or a class where the clone is expanded.

j_gene,d_gene,v_gene,len,abundance,CDR3nt,CDR3aa
TRBJ2-7,TRBD2,TRBV28,15,.,TGTGCCAGCAGCCCCGTCGGGGGGGGCTCCTACGAGCAGTACTTC,CASSPVGGGSYEQYF
TRBJ2-7,.,TRBV29-1,13,.,TGCAGCGTTGGCCTGGGGCGGTCCTACGAGCAGTACTTC,CSVGLGRSYEQYF
TRBJ1-4,.,TRBV5-1,17,.,TGCGCCAGCAGCCCTTATCTTAAGGGCACAACTAATGAAAAACTGTTTTTT,CASSPYLKGTTNEKLFF
TRBJ2-7,TRBD1,TRBV4-2,17,.,TGTGCCAGCAGCCAAGGCGCCTTCAGGGACAGGGACTACGAGCAGTACTTC,CASSQGAFRDRDYEQYF
TRBJ1-2,.,TRBV28,14,few,TGTGCCAGCAGTCTCCCCGGGATGCTGGGTGGCTACACCTTC,CASSLPGMLGGYTF
TRBJ2-5,TRBD2,TRBV5-1,19,.,TGCGCCAGCAGCCCGCTACCCGGGACTAGCGGGGGGTCTCAAGAGACCCAGTACTTC,CASSPLPGTSGGSQETQYF
TRBJ1-1,TRBD1,TRBV29-1,14,.,TGCAGCGCTGGTGGGACAGGGCTATCCACTGAAGCTTTCTTT,CSAGGTGLSTEAFF
TRBJ2-5,.,TRBV2,12,.,TGTGCCAGCAGTGGGATGACAGAGACCCAGTACTTC,CASSGMTETQYF
TRBJ2-5,.,TRBV14,15,few,TGTGCCAGCAGCCATAAGACACCTTTTCAAGAGACCCAGTACTTC,CASSHKTPFQETQYF
TRBJ2-6,.,TRBV7-8,15,.,TGTGCCAGCAGCTACCGGGACACTGGGGCCAACGTCCTGACTTTC,CASSYRDTGANVLTF
TRBJ2-1,.,TRBV7-2,16,few,TGTGCCAGCAGCTTATTAGGGCGGAGGGGGTACAATGAGCAGTTCTTC,CASSLLGRRGYNEQFF
TRBJ1-6,TRBD1,TRBV30,16,few,TGTGCCTACCTCGTCCGGGACAGGGCTCTGAATTCACCCCTCCACTTT,CAYLVRDRALNSPLHF
TRBJ2-5,TRBD1,TRBV7-2,15,.,TGTGCCAGCAGCCTGGGACAGGGAATAATAGAGACCCAGTACTTC,CASSLGQGIIETQYF
TRBJ2-7,TRBD1,TRBV30,14,.,TGTGCCCATGAGACAGGGGGAAATTTCGGCGAGCAGTACTTC,CAHETGGNFGEQYF
TRBJ1-6,.,TRBV6-1,17,.,TGTGCCAGCAGTGTTACCCGCTGGGCCTCCTATAATTCACCCCTCCACTTT,CASSVTRWASYNSPLHF
TRBJ2-3,.,TRBV4-2,13,.,TGTGCCAGCAGCCAAGATGTTGGGGATACGCAGTATTTT,CASSQDVGDTQYF
TRBJ2-5,.,TRBV7-9,15,.,TGTGCCAGCAGCTCGGGGGACTCACCGTGGGAGACCCAGTACTTC,CASSSGDSPWETQYF
TRBJ2-7,.,TRBV5-1,14,.,TGCGCCAGCAGCTTGATACAGGCGGACTACGAGCAGTACTTC,CASSLIQADYEQYF
TRBJ2-2,.,TRBV29-1,15,.,TGCAGCGTTATTTCGGGTAATTCGAACACCGGGGAGCTGTTTTTT,CSVISGNSNTGELFF
TRBJ2-1,TRBD2,TRBV29-1,15,.,TGCAGCGTTGCCGGGGGAGGGAGCTCCTACAATGAGCAGTTCTTC,CSVAGGGSSYNEQFF
TRBJ2-1,.,TRBV7-9,14,many,TGTGCCAGCAGCTCTACTGTTTCCTACAATGAGCAGTTCTTC,CASSSTVSYNEQFF
TRBJ1-2,TRBD1,TRBV10-3,12,few,TGTGCCGTTCAGACAGGGCGGTATGGCTACACCTTC,CAVQTGRYGYTF
TRBJ2-2,.,TRBV25-1,16,few,TGTGCCAGCAGTGAGCTCAGGCACACGTCCACCGGGGAGCTGTTTTTT,CASSELRHTSTGELFF
TRBJ2-1,.,TRBV11-2,15,.,TGTGCCAGCAGCCTTAGGGGTGGGCAGAACAATGAGCAGTTCTTC,CASSLRGGQNNEQFF